These T cell receptor beta chains were read from a single sample in a study of T cell changes during pregnancy in multiple sclerosis. Sequenced by immunoSEQ multiplex PCR; TCRdb stores in-frame clones only, minus some. The table has almost 55,000 clones, about 88% seen once; the top ten hold roughly 3%. The sample in question was CD8+ T cells from peripheral blood mononuclear cells, obtained before pregnancy. All receptors come from a female donor with multiple sclerosis, enrolled in a pregnancy study. Each CDR3 is given with its conserved first and last residue. D genes are given only for firm matches. Clone size appears in some rows only: once, few, many, or a class for an expanded clone.

>TRBV7-9|NA|TRBD2|TRBJ2-3
CASSLAGGALDTQYF
TGTGCCAGCAGCTTAGCCGGGGGGGCCCTAGATACGCAGTATTTT
>TRBV19|once|NA|TRBJ1-1
CASRTGGLNTEAFF
TGTGCCAGTAGGACCGGAGGATTGAACACTGAAGCTTTCTTT
>TRBV5-6|NA|TRBD1|TRBJ1-2
CASSSTGGGYGYTF
TGTGCCAGCAGCTCCACAGGGGGCGGCTATGGCTACACCTTC
>TRBV29-1|NA|NA|TRBJ1-1
CSVAVNTEAFF
TGCAGCGTTGCGGTGAACACTGAAGCTTTCTTT
>TRBV14|NA|NA|TRBJ1-2
CASSQHGAPHGYTF
TGTGCCAGCAGCCAGCATGGGGCCCCCCATGGCTACACCTTC
>TRBV25-1|once|NA|TRBJ2-7
CASSPDSSYEQYF
TGTGCCAGCAGTCCCGATAGTTCCTACGAGCAGTACTTC
>TRBV6-5|NA|TRBD2|TRBJ2-5
CASSSGLVGWETQYF
TGTGCCAGCAGTTCCGGACTAGTGGGATGGGAGACCCAGTACTTC
>TRBV2|NA|TRBD1|TRBJ2-7
CASSDRQGGHSSYEQYF
TGTGCCAGCAGTGACCGACAGGGGGGTCATAGCTCCTACGAGCAGTACTTC
>TRBV7-6|NA|NA|TRBJ1-5
CASSPVGGGQPQHF
TGTGCCAGCAGCCCCGTGGGGGGGGGCCAGCCCCAGCATTTT
>TRBV7-2|NA|NA|TRBJ1-1
CASSLATGNTEAFF
TGTGCCAGCAGCTTGGCGACAGGCAACACTGAAGCTTTCTTT
>TRBV6-4|NA|NA|TRBJ2-7
CASRRGPVHSYEQYF
TGTGCCAGCAGGCGGGGACCGGTACACTCCTACGAGCAGTACTTC
>TRBV27|NA|NA|TRBJ1-2
CASSPGGNYGYTF
TGTGCCAGCAGCCCGGGGGGGAACTATGGCTACACCTTC
>TRBV5-6|NA|NA|TRBJ1-1
CASSARRMNTEAFF
TGTGCCAGCAGCGCCCGGAGGATGAACACTGAAGCTTTCTTT
>TRBV9|NA|NA|TRBJ2-5
CASSSSGTLQETQYF
TGTGCCAGCAGCTCATCCGGGACACTGCAAGAGACCCAGTACTTC
>TRBV11-2|NA|NA|TRBJ2-7
CASSLPLEGRDPYEQYF
TGTGCCAGCAGCTTACCCTTAGAGGGTAGGGATCCCTACGAGCAGTACTTC
>TRBV6-5|NA|NA|TRBJ1-5
CASSPGTPDNQPQHF
TGTGCCAGCAGCCCCGGGACACCTGACAATCAGCCCCAGCATTTT
>TRBV2|NA|NA|TRBJ1-3
CASWGSGGSRSGNTIYF
TGTGCCAGCTGGGGAAGTGGGGGGAGCCGCTCTGGAAACACCATATATTTT
>TRBV27|NA|TRBD1|TRBJ2-7
CASSLSQGAHEQYF
TGTGCCAGCAGTTTGTCCCAGGGGGCCCACGAGCAGTACTTC
>TRBV4-2|NA|NA|TRBJ2-1
CASSQVGGNEQFF
TGTGCCAGCAGCCAAGTGGGGGGCAATGAGCAGTTCTTC
>TRBV25-1|few|NA|TRBJ1-5
CASSEPKFSQPQHF
TGTGCCAGCAGTGAGCCTAAGTTCTCTCAGCCCCAGCATTTT
>TRBV5-1|NA|NA|TRBJ1-1
CASSLDGGSEAFF
TGCGCCAGCAGCTTGGATGGCGGAAGTGAAGCTTTCTTT
>TRBV6-5|NA|TRBD2|TRBJ2-7
CASSYSAGGGYEQYF
TGTGCCAGCAGTTACTCCGCGGGGGGAGGCTACGAGCAGTACTTC
>TRBV9|NA|NA|TRBJ1-5
CASVAGFSNQPQHF
TGTGCCAGCGTTGCGGGGTTTAGCAATCAGCCCCAGCATTTT
>TRBV25-1|NA|NA|TRBJ1-2
CASSEYFMGRDYGYTF
TGTGCCAGCAGTGAATATTTTATGGGTCGGGACTATGGCTACACCTTC
>TRBV11-2|NA|TRBD2|TRBJ2-3
CASSLGGPSGNADTQYF
TGTGCCAGCAGCTTAGGGGGTCCTAGCGGGAACGCGGATACGCAGTATTTT
>TRBV14|NA|NA|TRBJ2-2
CASSQERGLTGELFF
TGTGCCAGCAGCCAAGAAAGAGGCCTCACCGGGGAGCTGTTTTTT
>TRBV7-2|NA|NA|TRBJ2-4
CASSSGLAKNIQYF
TGTGCCAGCAGCTCAGGACTAGCCAAAAACATTCAGTACTTC
>TRBV29-1|NA|NA|TRBJ1-2
CSVVPMLDGIYGYTF
TGCAGCGTTGTTCCTATGCTTGACGGGATTTATGGCTACACCTTC
>TRBV7-3|NA|NA|TRBJ1-1
CASSPAGRGTEAFF
TGTGCCAGCAGCCCAGCGGGACGGGGCACTGAAGCTTTCTTT
>TRBV29-1|NA|TRBD1|TRBJ2-7
CSVADRGYAEQYF
TGCAGCGTTGCGGACAGGGGATACGCCGAGCAGTACTTC
>TRBV10-1|NA|NA|TRBJ1-6
CASSVGGARDNSPLHF
TGCGCCAGCAGTGTAGGGGGGGCGCGGGATAATTCACCCCTCCACTTT
>TRBV18|NA|TRBD2|TRBJ2-1
CASSPGIAGGEEQFF
TGTGCCAGCTCACCAGGAATAGCGGGGGGGGAAGAGCAGTTCTTC
>TRBV6-6|NA|NA|TRBJ1-1
CASSYMEDTEAFF
TGTGCCAGCAGTTACATGGAGGACACTGAAGCTTTCTTT
>TRBV5-6|few|NA|TRBJ1-1
CASSLTNTEAFF
TGTGCCAGCAGCTTGACTAACACTGAAGCTTTCTTT
>TRBV7-9|NA|TRBD1|TRBJ1-3
CASSPGTGSGNTIYF
TGTGCCAGCAGCCCAGGGACAGGATCTGGAAACACCATATATTTT
>TRBV4-3|NA|TRBD1|TRBJ2-7
CASSLGDRGAYEQYF
TGCGCCAGCAGCCTCGGGGACAGGGGCGCCTACGAGCAGTACTTC
>TRBV29-1|NA|TRBD2|TRBJ2-1
CSVERGLADEQFF
TGCAGCGTTGAGAGGGGACTAGCGGATGAGCAGTTCTTC
>TRBV5-4|NA|NA|TRBJ2-6
CASSFDREDGANVLTF
TGTGCCAGCAGCTTCGACAGGGAGGATGGGGCCAACGTCCTGACTTTC
>TRBV7-8|NA|NA|TRBJ1-5
CASSTQGNQPQHF
TGTGCCAGCAGCACACAGGGCAATCAGCCCCAGCATTTT
>TRBV10-3|NA|TRBD1|TRBJ1-1
CAILGQPHTEAFF
TGTGCCATACTGGGACAGCCGCACACTGAAGCTTTCTTT